The 9 T cell receptor beta chains given below trace back to one sample, sequenced in a study of T cells after posttransplantation cyclophosphamide (dated by TCRdb to the mid-2010s). Library construction relied on the immunoSEQ multiplex PCR assay. The table was pulled from immuneACCESS by TCRdb, which kept in-frame rearrangements only. Such tables lose some clones; where checked, under half of the loss comes from unresolved V genes, and the rest has no known cause. In this sample the table shows about 7,700 clones, and no singletons are among them. The ten largest clonotypes hold 20% to 25% of the sample. The meaning of the sample's treatment or condition label: high-dose cyclophosphamide on days +3 and +4 as single-agent GVHD prophylaxis. PTCy patients received busulfan and fludarabine conditioning, a related or unrelated marrow graft, and cyclophosphamide on days +3 and +4. Sequencing used PBMCs, obtained roughly three months after allogeneic stem cell transplant with posttransplant cyclophosphamide. The receptors were gathered from a female patient between 55 and 75 years old who received an allogeneic stem cell transplant from an unrelated donor, was CMV-positive, and had acute GVHD only. Some T cells seen after a transplant may have their origin in the graft donor.

The rearrangement uses TRBV12-3 or TRBV12-4 and TRBJ2-5; 12 bases line up with TRBD2. This CDR3 contains 15 residues. Losses at the gene ends were 6 bases for V and 7 bases for J; bases not matched to a gene: 9. The CDR3 DNA sequence: TGTGCCAGCAGCCATACGACTAGCGGGAGAGGGACCCAGTACTTC. Translation: CASSHTTSGRGTQYF.

Ten or more counts support this clone. The V gene is TRBV2, the J gene TRBJ2-7, with TRBD1 identical over 8 bases. V was clipped by 8 bases and J by 3 bases; unmatched bases: 3. The CDR3 is 12 residues long. Germline CDR1 SNHLY, CDR2 FYNNEI. CDR3 coding DNA: TGTGCCAGCTCAGGGGGCTACTACGAGCAGTACTTC. It is translated as CASSGGYYEQYF.

This clone was recorded many times. V gene TRBV15 combines with J gene TRBJ2-7; D remains ambiguous. CDR1 is LNHNV, CDR2 YYDKDF, per germline (reference sequence). Deletions cut 0 bases from V and 7 bases from J, with 7 bases between. CDR3 length: 12 residues. CDR3 protein: CATSREGREQYF. CDR3 nucleotides: TGTGCCACCAGCAGAGAGGGCAGGGAGCAGTACTTC.

This clone was observed at least ten times. This chain uses TRBV12-3 or TRBV12-4 with TRBJ1-5; no clear D gene. The CDR3 runs 11 residues. V gave up 1 base and J gave up 11 bases, with 6 bases separating them. CDR3 DNA: TGTGCCAGCAGTTTAGGCGGAACCCAGCATTTT. This translates into CASSLGGTQHF.

This clone was observed at least ten times. The J gene is TRBJ1-4, the V gene TRBV7-2, with a weak D call TRBD1 (5 bases). From germline, CDR1 is SGHTA and CDR2 FQGNSA. This CDR3 is 14 amino acids long. Deletions cut 2 bases from V and 8 bases from J, with 12 bases between. CDR3: CASSLRGVREKLFF. The DNA of the CDR3 is TGTGCCAGCAGCTTACGGGGGGTTAGGGAAAAACTGTTTTTT.

This clone was seen ten or more times. The chain combines TRBV7-2 with TRBJ2-1; D gene uncertain. Deletions cut 6 bases from V and 9 bases from J, with 18 bases between. CDR3 length: 14 residues. Germline values: CDR1 SGHTA, CDR2 FQGNSA. The chain's CDR3 is CASSPSYFPGEQFF. The CDR3 DNA reads as TGTGCCAGCAGTCCCTCTTATTTCCCGGGTGAGCAGTTCTTC.

At least ten counts were recorded for this clone. The gene calls are TRBV27 and TRBJ2-1; TRBD1 matches 8 bases. The CDR3 loop spans 15 amino acids. V lost 9 bases, J lost 6 bases, and 13 bases stayed unmatched. In germline, CDR1 is MNHEY, CDR2 SMNVEV (reference sequence). CDR3: CASGGRDRGGNEQFF. The CDR3, as DNA: TGTGCCAGTGGGGGCCGAGACAGGGGTGGCAATGAGCAGTTCTTC.

This clone was picked up many times. CDR3 sequence reads: CASSPPGADTQYF. DNA of the CDR3: TGTGCCAGCTCACCACCCGGGGCAGATACGCAGTATTTT. The gene calls are TRBV18 and TRBJ2-3; D may be TRBD2 (5 bases). V was pared by 0 bases and J by 4 bases, with 5 bases between. The CDR3 has 13 amino acids. CDR1 is KGHSH and CDR2 is LQKENI in the germline V gene.

This clone came up many times. The chain recombines TRBV5-4 with TRBJ2-5; 16 bases line up with TRBD2. The germline V gene has CDR1 SGHNT and CDR2 YYREEE (reference sequence). The V segment lost 2 bases and the J segment 5 bases; nucleotides outside the gene matches: 3. CDR3 size: 16 residues. The CDR3 DNA reads TGTGCCAGCAGCTTCGGGACTAGCGGGAGGGACGAGACCCAGTACTTC. It translates to CASSFGTSGRDETQYF.